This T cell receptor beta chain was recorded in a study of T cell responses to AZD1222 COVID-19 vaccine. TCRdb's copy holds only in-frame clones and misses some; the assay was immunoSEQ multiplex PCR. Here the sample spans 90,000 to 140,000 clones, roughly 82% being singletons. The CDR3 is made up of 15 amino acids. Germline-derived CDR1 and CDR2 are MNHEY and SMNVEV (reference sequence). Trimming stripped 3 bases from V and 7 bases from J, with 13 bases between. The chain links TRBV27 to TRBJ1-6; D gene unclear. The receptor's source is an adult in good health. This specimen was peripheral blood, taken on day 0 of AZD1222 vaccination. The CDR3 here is CASSFSAGANSPLHF. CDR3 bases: TGTGCCAGCAGTTTTTCGGCCGGAGCCAATTCACCCCTCCACTTT.